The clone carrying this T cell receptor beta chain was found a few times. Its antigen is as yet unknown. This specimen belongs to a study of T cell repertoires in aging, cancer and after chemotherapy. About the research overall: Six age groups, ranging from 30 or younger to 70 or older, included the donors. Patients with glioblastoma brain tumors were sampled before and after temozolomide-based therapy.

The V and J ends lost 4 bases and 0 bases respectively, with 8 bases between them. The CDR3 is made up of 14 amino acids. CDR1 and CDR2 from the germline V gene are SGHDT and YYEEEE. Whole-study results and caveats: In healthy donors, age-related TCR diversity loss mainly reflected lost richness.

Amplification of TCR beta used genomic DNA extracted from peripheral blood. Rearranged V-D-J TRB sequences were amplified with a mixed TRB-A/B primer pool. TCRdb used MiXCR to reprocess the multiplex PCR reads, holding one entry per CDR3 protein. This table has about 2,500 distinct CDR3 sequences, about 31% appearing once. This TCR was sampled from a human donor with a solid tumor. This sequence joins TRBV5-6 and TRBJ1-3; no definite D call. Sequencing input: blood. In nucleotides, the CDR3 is TGTGCCAGCAGCATCTTTGTCTCTGGAAACACCATATATTTT. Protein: CASSIFVSGNTIYF.